These 17 T cell receptor beta chains were all obtained from the same sample, sequenced in a study of blood T cell repertoires in COVID-19. Assay used: immunoSEQ multiplex PCR; TCRdb lists only in-frame clones, some missing. The table records roughly 280,000 clones, roughly 86% of them present only once. Sample: peripheral blood. Receptors were obtained from a woman aged 60-75 years with COVID-19, enrolled during active disease.

The chain is built from TRBV5-1 and TRBJ1-1; D remains ambiguous. This CDR3 region has 13 residues. V was trimmed by 2 bases and J by 5 bases, leaving 10 bases between them. Germline values: CDR1 SGHRS, CDR2 YFSETQ. The CDR3 DNA sequence: TGCGCCAGCAGCTTAAGTGGGAGGACTGAAGCTTTCTTT. Its protein product is CASSLSGRTEAFF.

The chain uses TRBV7-9 and TRBJ1-2, with D hard to call. Deletions cut 2 bases from V and 4 bases from J, with 17 bases between. This CDR3 region has 16 residues. CDR1 and CDR2 from the germline V gene are SEHNR and FQNEAQ (reference sequence). The CDR3 DNA reads TGTGCCAGCAGCTTATCGGGCCCCGGGGATTCCTATGGCTACACCTTC. It translates to CASSLSGPGDSYGYTF.

This clone has just a few counts. The sample has other DNA sequences that encode this CDR3 too. V gene TRBV19 combines with J gene TRBJ2-3, with TRBD2 matching 7 bases. The length of the CDR3 is 15 residues. Germline V gene data show CDR1 as LNHDA and CDR2 as SQIVND (reference sequence). The V gene end was trimmed by 1 base and the J gene end by 3 bases; junction bases not matched to a gene: 4. CDR3 sequence: CASSIGTGGTDTQYF. The DNA of the CDR3 is TGTGCCAGTAGTATAGGGACCGGGGGGACAGATACGCAGTATTTT.

The chain links TRBV3-1 (or the pseudogene TRBV3-2) to TRBJ2-7; TRBD2 agrees at 8 bases. The V segment lost 0 bases and the J segment 3 bases; nucleotides outside the gene matches: 10. CDR1 and CDR2 (germline): LGHDT, YNNKEL (reference sequence). This CDR3 is built from 17 residues. The chain's CDR3 is CASSQEHGGGLSYEQYF. In DNA, the CDR3 is TGTGCCAGCAGCCAAGAGCACGGCGGGGGGTTGAGCTACGAGCAGTACTTC.

This clone was seen a single time. For the CDR3, the DNA is TGTGCCAGCAGTTCCCGGACGGGGAATTCACCCCTCCACTTT. Protein product: CASSSRTGNSPLHF. The chain has TRBV7-8 and TRBJ1-6; D is uncertain. From germline, CDR1 is SGHVS and CDR2 FQNEAQ. The CDR3 sequence is 14 residues long. Between the trimmed V and J ends, which lost 6 bases and 7 bases, there was a span of 13 bases.

The V and J genes are TRBV20-1 and TRBJ2-3, with 13 positions matching TRBD2. With 6 bases clipped from V and 3 bases from J, the junction kept 6 bases outside the gene matches. CDR1 is DFQATT, CDR2 SNEGSKA, per germline (reference sequence). The CDR3 runs to 15 residues. The CDR3 reads CSASLTSGRTDTQYF. The CDR3 nucleotides read TGCAGTGCAAGTTTGACTAGCGGGAGGACAGATACGCAGTATTTT.

V is TRBV7-6 and J is TRBJ2-3, with 11 nucleotides matching TRBD2. The trim removed 1 base at V and 2 bases at J, leaving 11 bases unmatched. The germline V gene encodes CDR1 SGHVS and CDR2 FNYEAQ. There are 19 residues in the CDR3. CDR3 DNA sequence: TGTGCCAGCAGCTTAGTATGGGGGGGGACTAGCGGCCCCACAGATACGCAGTATTTT. Protein: CASSLVWGGTSGPTDTQYF.

The rearrangement links TRBV5-1 to TRBJ2-7, with TRBD2 identical over 8 bases. Germline loops: CDR1 SGHRS, CDR2 YFSETQ. V shed 0 bases and J 1 base; nucleotides not matched to a gene: 0. CDR3 length equals 14 residues. In DNA form, the CDR3 reads TGCGCCAGCAGCTTGGCGGGAGGGTCCTACGAGCAGTACTTC. It translates to CASSLAGGSYEQYF.

The V call is TRBV28, the J call TRBJ1-5, with D possibly TRBD1 on 6 matching bases. V dropped 10 bases and J dropped 7 bases, with 14 bases sitting between them. The CDR3 is 12 amino acids. CDR1 is MDHEN, CDR2 SYDVKM, per germline. CDR3 loop: CATTGPAQPQHF. The CDR3 nucleotides read TGTGCCACCACAGGGCCGGCACAGCCCCAGCATTTT.

The chain has TRBV30 and TRBJ2-7; TRBD2 might be the D (6 bases). The germline gives CDR1 GTSNPN, CDR2 SVGIG (reference sequence). Trimming took 8 bases from V and 3 from J, leaving 20 bases between them. There are 14 residues in the CDR3. CDR3 loop: CATEVGGKLYEQYF. In DNA form, the CDR3 reads TGTGCCACGGAAGTTGGCGGGAAGCTCTACGAGCAGTACTTC.

The chain is built from TRBV29-1 and TRBJ2-3; weak D call: TRBD2 (6 bases). This CDR3 is 14 amino acids long. The germline CDR1 and CDR2 sequences are SQVTM and ANQGSEA. With 8 bases removed from V and 1 base from J, the gap between germline ends came to 16 bases. CDR3 residues: CSTRSSARTDTQYF. In DNA, the CDR3 is TGCAGCACACGATCTAGCGCCCGCACAGATACGCAGTATTTT.

The chain employs TRBV6-5 and TRBJ2-4; 9 bases line up with TRBD1. The CDR3 sequence is 13 residues long. Germline assignment: CDR1 MNHEY and CDR2 SVGAGI. V dropped 5 bases and J dropped 6; count of bases not matched to a gene: 2. The CDR3 sequence is CASSRGQGNIQYF. The DNA of the CDR3 is TGTGCCAGCAGTCGGGGACAGGGAAACATTCAGTACTTC.

The chain links TRBV3-1 (or the pseudogene TRBV3-2) to TRBJ1-1; no clear D gene. CDR1 and CDR2 (germline): LGHDT, YNNKEL (reference sequence). The CDR3 sequence is 14 residues long. Deletions cut 1 base from V and 4 bases from J, with 10 bases between. The CDR3 DNA reads as TGTGCCAGCAGCCAAGCTTCACGGGGCACTGAAGCTTTCTTT. The encoded protein is CASSQASRGTEAFF.

The chain links TRBV11-2 to TRBJ2-5; D possibly corresponds to TRBD1 (7 bases). CDR1 and CDR2 (germline): SGHAT, FQNNGV. This CDR3 has 16 residues. Trimming pared 1 base from V and 1 base from J, leaving 13 bases between. In DNA, the CDR3 is TGTGCCAGCAGCTTAGGTGCAGGGGGGAGCCAAGAGACCCAGTACTTC. Amino acids: CASSLGAGGSQETQYF.

In this sample, this clone turned up once. The rearrangement joins TRBV4-2 to TRBJ2-1; a possible D gene is TRBD2 (5 bases). Trimming removed 8 bases from V and 0 bases from J, with 11 bases in between. Germline V gene sequence: CDR1 LGHNA, CDR2 YNFKEQ. This CDR3 comprises 14 residues. The CDR3 nucleotides are TGTGCCAGCGCGCGGGCCGGCTCCTACAATGAGCAGTTCTTC. It yields the protein CASARAGSYNEQFF.

This rearrangement joins TRBV16 to TRBJ1-5, with 7 bases matching TRBD1. The length of the CDR3 is 14 residues. Germline V gene sequence: CDR1 KGHSY, CDR2 FQNENV. V was clipped by 0 bases and J by 7 bases; unmatched bases: 3. CDR3 nucleotides: TGTGCCAGCAGCCAATCACAGGGGTACCAGCCCCAGCATTTT. Amino acids: CASSQSQGYQPQHF.

The chain uses TRBV5-1 and TRBJ2-3; the match to TRBD2 covers 12 bases. The trim removed 4 bases at V and 3 bases at J, leaving 9 bases unmatched. Germline assignment: CDR1 SGHRS and CDR2 YFSETQ. The CDR3 spans 17 residues. CDR3 coding DNA: TGCGCCAGCAGCCCCAGACTAGCGGGAGATGGGACAGATACGCAGTATTTT. This gives the protein CASSPRLAGDGTDTQYF.